Sequencing of this TCR beta chain was carried out in a study of beta chain features in type 1 diabetes. Trimming took 6 bases from V and 10 from J; bases not matched to a gene: 14. The CDR3 spans 15 residues. In germline, CDR1 is KGHSH, CDR2 LQKENI. Regarding this clone: What it recognizes is unknown.

Overall study findings and caveats: The question of HLA type influencing TCRB rearrangement was one that remained unresolved here. Moderate yet significant TCRB CDR3 shortening was seen in Type 1 diabetes patients in all four CD4+ subsets.

Via CD45RO/CCR7/CD25/CD127/CD95/CD27, cells of the CD4+ naive, central memory, regulatory and stem cell-like memory subsets were sorted. Every isolated RNA sample was fully reverse transcribed, so sequencing captured expressed TCRB transcripts. The method was immunoSEQ multiplex PCR; TCRdb's version includes in-frame clones alone and lacks a portion of them. The sample has a few hundred thousand clones; 16% are singletons. The sequence was obtained from a man aged 30 to 45 with type 1 diabetes. Sequenced: naive CD4+ T cells from blood. This chain links TRBV18 with TRBJ2-1; 8 nucleotides match TRBD1. The CDR3 DNA reads TGTGCCAGCTCCCAAAGGACAGGGTCGATAGGAGAGCAGTTCTTC. This sequence encodes CASSQRTGSIGEQFF.